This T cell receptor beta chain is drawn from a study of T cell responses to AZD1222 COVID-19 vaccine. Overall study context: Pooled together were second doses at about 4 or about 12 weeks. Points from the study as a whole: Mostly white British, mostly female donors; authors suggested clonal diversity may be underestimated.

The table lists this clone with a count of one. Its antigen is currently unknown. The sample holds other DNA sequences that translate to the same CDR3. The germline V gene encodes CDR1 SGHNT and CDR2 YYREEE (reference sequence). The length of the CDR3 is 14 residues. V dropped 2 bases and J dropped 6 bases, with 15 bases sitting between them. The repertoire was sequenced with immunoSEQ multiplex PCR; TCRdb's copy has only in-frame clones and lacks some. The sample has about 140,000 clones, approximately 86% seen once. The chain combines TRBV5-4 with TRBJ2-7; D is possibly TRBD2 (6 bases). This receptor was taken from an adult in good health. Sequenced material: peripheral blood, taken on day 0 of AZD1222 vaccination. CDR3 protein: CASSLGGTSREQYF. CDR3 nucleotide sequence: TGTGCCAGCAGCTTAGGCGGGACCTCCCGCGAGCAGTACTTC.